Sequencing of this T cell receptor beta chain was carried out in a study of blood T cell repertoires in COVID-19 (dated by TCRdb to between 2020 and 2021). Regarding the study in general: Collaborator samples came from the United States, Italy and Spain and covered acute and convalescent phases of COVID-19. The prospective study material was composed of cDNA or gDNA derived from T cells, B-cell-depleted T cells, or PBMCs. Subjects who had been exposed to COVID-19, were actively infected with it, or had recovered from it provided the deeply sampled blood TCRbeta repertoires that made up the dataset. The repertoires were released in a freely available public database meant as a resource for research on the immune response to SARS-CoV-2. The samples were drawn from the first 160 participants of the ongoing ImmuneRACE study and from under 1,500 subjects provided by 6 global collaborators. The sample metadata nearly always contained a de-identified subject ID, COVID-19 status, age in years and sex. HLA class I and class II types, where available, came from metadata supplied by the sample provider rather than from assay-based typing.

Each collaborating institution followed its own protocols to collect whole blood in K2EDTA tubes. For TCRbeta analysis, collaborator samples were shipped as frozen whole blood, as isolated PBMCs, or as DNA extracted from either sample type. General findings and caveats noted by the study authors: The quantity of clinical and demographic metadata differed by source and by participant and was supplied without curation.

TCRbeta CDR3 regions were amplified from genomic DNA by means of the immunoSEQ Assay, a bias-controlled multiplex PCR. The published analysis was carried out like this. Nucleated cell counts per sample were estimated from amplification of reference gene primers within the assay. Sequence reads were collapsed and filtered to measure the absolute abundance of every unique TCRbeta CDR3 rearrangement. Productive Simpson clonality was computed per sample as the square root of Simpson's diversity index over productive rearrangements. This is the immuneACCESS table as TCRdb keeps it, with only in-frame sequences that have V and J called. A part of the clones is gone; compared with another copy, unresolved V genes explain less than half, and the rest is unexplained. V, J and clone size were drawn from that table, and D and trimming were deduced from the DNA. The sample profile shows 15,000 to 20,000 clones; approximately 84% of them were found once. The top ten clonotypes cover 16% of the sample.

This clone was observed a single time. Its antigen specificity is not known. No qualities accompany the bases; no much larger clone lies one base away. This receptor was obtained from a human donor in a cohort sampled during active COVID-19. The sequenced material came from peripheral blood.

DNA sequence: TGTGCCAGCAGTTTAGTATCGGGGGAACATCGTGGCTACACCTTC. This sequence encodes CASSLVSGEHRGYTF. Here the chain combines TRBV27 and TRBJ1-2; tentative D gene TRBD1, with 5 bases matching. Measured from the cysteine to the phenylalanine, the CDR3 is 15 residues long. Solely the CDR3 DNA is kept, with 45 bases framed from the first base. According to the germline V gene (reference sequence), CDR1 reads MNHEY and CDR2 reads SMNVEV. V was cut back by 2 bases and J by 7 bases, leaving a gap of 17 bases between them.